The 20 T cell receptor beta chains listed next were all sequenced from one sample in a study of monozygotic twins with inflammatory bowel disease. From the 5' RACE reads, TCRdb lists one entry per CDR3 protein and no DNA. This table lists 400,000 to 500,000 distinct CDR3 sequences. Sequenced input: blood. The receptors originated from a human donor with ulcerative colitis or Crohn's disease, or a healthy co-twin of an affected twin (not recorded which).

V is TRBV9 and J is TRBJ1-1. The CDR3 loop spans 13 amino acids. The germline CDR1 and CDR2 sequences are SGDLS and YYNGEE. The CDR3 spells CASSVGSATEAFF.

The chain carries TRBV2 and TRBJ2-1. This CDR3 contains 13 residues. Germline V gene data show CDR1 as SNHLY and CDR2 as FYNNEI. CDR3 amino acids: CASSWRSYNEQFF.

The V and J genes are TRBV5-4 and TRBJ1-1; TCRdb's D gene call, TRBD1, goes unchecked for lack of DNA. The germline gives CDR1 SGHNT, CDR2 YYREEE (reference sequence). The CDR3 runs to 17 residues. CDR3 region: CASSPPPRTGLGAEAFF.

The chain is built from TRBV20-1 and TRBJ1-2; lacking DNA, the TRBD1 call made by TCRdb goes unchecked. Per germline, CDR1 DFQATT and CDR2 SNEGSKA (reference sequence). This CDR3 spans 14 amino acids. The CDR3 loop is CSVLSGQGFYGYTF.

The chain carries TRBV7-9 and TRBJ2-3; TCRdb indicates TRBD1, and absent DNA this call remains unverified. From germline, CDR1 is SEHNR and CDR2 FQNEAQ (reference sequence). This CDR3 region has 14 residues. CDR3: CATYRGQVDDAQYF.

V usage is TRBV5-5 and J usage is TRBJ1-1; the TCRdb call, TRBD1, lacks DNA for checking. This CDR3 is built from 15 residues. The V gene's germline CDR1 is SGHKS and CDR2 YYEKEE (reference sequence). The CDR3 sequence is CASSLVPGTNTEAFF.

J is TRBJ2-1 and V is TRBV11-2; the D call of TRBD2 rests on TCRdb alone, since no DNA is present to check it. The CDR3 extends over 20 amino acids. Germline V CDR1 and CDR2: SGHAT, FQNNGV. CDR3 sequence: CASSLLPWTSGRSLYNEQFF.

The J gene is TRBJ2-7, the V gene TRBV7-2; the D call of TRBD2 rests on TCRdb alone, since no DNA is present to check it. The CDR3 has 14 amino acids. CDR1 and CDR2 (germline): SGHTA, FQGNSA. CDR3 protein: CASSLGTRLGEQYF.

This chain joins TRBV5-1 and TRBJ2-7; TCRdb's D call, TRBD2, is unchecked because there is no DNA. The V gene's germline CDR1 is SGHRS and CDR2 YFSETQ. The CDR3 is 16 residues long. The CDR3 is CASSLDSGGGFYEQYF.

The gene calls are TRBV10-3 and TRBJ2-3; checking the TCRdb D call of TRBD2 is not possible without DNA. Germline CDR1 and CDR2: ENHRY and SYGVKD. This CDR3 is built from 17 residues. CDR3 sequence reads: CAISDMASGRAGDTQYF.

The V call is TRBV19, the J call TRBJ1-1; no DNA is available, so the TRBD1 call from TCRdb remains unchecked. Germline values: CDR1 LNHDA, CDR2 SQIVND (reference sequence). The CDR3 is made up of 13 amino acids. Here the CDR3 reads CASSIGRDTEAFF.

The chain employs TRBV4-1 and TRBJ2-3; TCRdb's D gene call, TRBD2, goes unchecked for lack of DNA. Germline V gene lookup returns CDR1 MGHRA and CDR2 YSYEKL. The CDR3 sequence is 18 residues long. CDR3: CASSGRVAGAVGADTQYF.

The chain has TRBV7-9 and TRBJ1-5; TCRdb calls TRBD1, which cannot be checked without DNA. Germline CDR1 SEHNR, CDR2 FQNEAQ (reference sequence). This CDR3 spans 14 amino acids. The CDR3 loop is CASSGSGGNQLQHF. Full variable domain (missing parts from reference TRBV7-9 and TRBJ1-5): DTGVSQNPRHKITKRGQNVTFRCDPISEHNRLYWYRQTLGQGPEFLTYFQNEAQLEKSRLLSDRFSAERPKGSFSTLEIQRTEQGDSAMYLCASSGSGGNQLQHFGDGTRLSIL.

The gene calls are TRBV6-1 and TRBJ2-7; TCRdb proposes TRBD2, but this gene call is untestable without DNA. Germline CDR1 and CDR2: MNHNS and SASEGT. The CDR3 contains 16 residues. CDR3 sequence reads: CASRRGTTVFSYEQYF.

The chain links TRBV29-1 to TRBJ2-3; without DNA, the TCRdb call of TRBD1 cannot be checked. Germline V gives CDR1 SQVTM, CDR2 ANQGSEA. This CDR3 has 14 amino acids. CDR3 protein: CSATGQANTDTQYF.

V and J are TRBV5-1 and TRBJ2-2; TCRdb reports TRBD2, a call that lacks DNA to check it against. Germline CDR1 SGHRS, CDR2 YFSETQ. The CDR3 runs 16 residues. CDR3 loop: CASSLSLAGVTGELFF.

This chain connects TRBV4-3 to TRBJ2-4; TCRdb's D call of TRBD1 is untestable without DNA. The CDR3 has 20 amino acids. The germline CDR1 and CDR2 sequences are LGHNA and YSLEER. CDR3 region: CASSQDWPKVDPLAKNIQYF.

The chain is built from TRBV24-1 and TRBJ2-3. The CDR3 totals 13 residues. The V gene's germline CDR1 is KGHDR and CDR2 SFDVKD. The CDR3 reads CATSDRVSDTQYF.

Here the CDR3 reads CASTRGTSALLDHEQFF. The V and J genes are TRBV27 and TRBJ2-1; TCRdb calls TRBD2, which cannot be checked without DNA. The CDR3 covers 17 residues. CDR1 is MNHEY and CDR2 is SMNVEV in the germline V gene (reference sequence).

The rearrangement links TRBV5-1 to TRBJ2-7; TCRdb's D call, TRBD1, is unchecked because there is no DNA. Germline V gene data show CDR1 as SGHRS and CDR2 as YFSETQ. The CDR3 length is 13 residues. CDR3 protein: CASSLEIPSEQYF.